The entry that follows covers one T cell receptor (beta chain) sequence. The entry originates in a study of T cell changes during pregnancy in multiple sclerosis. The germline CDR1 and CDR2 sequences are PRHDT and FYEKMQ (reference sequence). The J segment lost 6 bases and the V segment lost 8 bases, leaving 16 bases of the junction unmatched. The length of the CDR3 is 15 residues. Data came from immunoSEQ multiplex PCR; TCRdb stores just in-frame clones and leaves some out. The sample shows roughly 100,000 clones, about 89% of them seen only once. This receptor was taken from a female donor with multiple sclerosis, enrolled in a pregnancy study. The input for sequencing was peripheral blood, taken before pregnancy. The rearrangement links TRBV13 to TRBJ2-7; 7 bases line up with TRBD2. CDR3 in amino acids: CASSRSLGGSPEQYF. CDR3 coding DNA: TGTGCCAGCTCCCGGAGTCTTGGCGGGAGTCCCGAGCAGTACTTC.